The next 27 T cell receptor beta chains were all read from a single sample in a study of blood T cell repertoires in COVID-19. The repertoire was sequenced with immunoSEQ multiplex PCR; TCRdb's copy has only in-frame clones and lacks some. The sample has a few hundred thousand clones; roughly 80% are singletons. Sequenced: peripheral blood. The origin of the receptors is a woman in her seventies with acute or convalescent COVID-19.

This clone appeared once. In DNA form, the CDR3 reads TGTGCCAGCTCACCGGTGCGCGGTGGAGGTAGCACTAACTATGGCTACACCTTC. Its protein is CASSPVRGGGSTNYGYTF. V and J are TRBV18 and TRBJ1-2; D uncertain. The V end was cut by 3 bases, the J end by 0 bases, with 20 bases between. The CDR3 covers 18 residues. CDR1 KGHSH and CDR2 LQKENI come from the germline V gene.

The V gene is TRBV11-3, the J gene TRBJ2-2; 7 nucleotides match TRBD2. Germline values: CDR1 SGHNT, CDR2 YENEEA. CDR3 length: 15 amino acids. V lost 4 bases and J lost 5; bases outside the gene matches: 7. CDR3 DNA sequence: TGTGCCAGCAGCTCCCCGGTGGGGGGGACCGGGGAGCTGTTTTTT. Translated: CASSSPVGGTGELFF. Supplemented by reference TRBV11-3 and TRBJ2-2, the full variable domain reads EAGVVQSPRYKIIEKKQPVAFWCNPISGHNTLYWYLQNLGQGPELLIRYENEEAVDDSQLPKDRFSAERLKGVDSTLKIQPAELGDSAVYLCASSSPVGGTGELFFGEGSRLTVL.

A few counts support this clone. The chain joins TRBV3-1 (or the pseudogene TRBV3-2) to TRBJ2-3; 9 nucleotides agree with TRBD2. The V gene's germline CDR1 is LGHDT and CDR2 YNNKEL (reference sequence). The V and J ends lost 2 bases and 11 bases, in that order; junction bases with no gene match: 14. The length of the CDR3 is 16 residues. CDR3 residues: CASSQHLAGIDIKQYF. The DNA of the CDR3 is TGTGCCAGCAGCCAACATCTAGCGGGGATCGACATTAAGCAGTATTTT.

Only one count was recorded for this clone. V usage is TRBV6-4 and J usage is TRBJ2-2; 8 nucleotides align to TRBD2. Looked up from germline, CDR1 is MRHNA and CDR2 is SNTAGT. Trimming at V came to 4 bases and at J to 6 bases, leaving 7 bases not matched to a gene. This CDR3 spans 15 amino acids. The CDR3 is CASSVEGTSAGELFF. CDR3 nucleotides: TGTGCCAGCAGTGTTGAGGGGACTAGTGCCGGGGAGCTGTTTTTT.

The chain employs TRBV7-9 and TRBJ2-5, with TRBD2 as a possible D gene (6 bases). CDR1 and CDR2 from the germline V gene are SEHNR and FQNEAQ (reference sequence). V lost 1 base to trimming and J lost 0 bases, with 12 bases between them. The CDR3 runs to 16 residues. CDR3 in DNA: TGTGCCAGCAGCTTAGGTGTTAGCGGAAACCAAGAGACCCAGTACTTC. Translating it yields CASSLGVSGNQETQYF.

This clone was recorded a few times. This chain joins TRBV2 and TRBJ1-2, with a possible D match to TRBD1 (5 bases). The ends were cut back, 1 base at V and 4 bases at J, with 7 bases in the middle. Germline loops: CDR1 SNHLY, CDR2 FYNNEI. This CDR3 region has 13 residues. The CDR3 sequence: CASSEGRAYGYTF. CDR3 nucleotide sequence: TGTGCCAGCAGTGAAGGCAGGGCCTATGGCTACACCTTC.

The J gene is TRBJ2-3, the V gene TRBV6-1; TRBD2 matches at 10 bases. The CDR3 length is 15 residues. Per germline, CDR1 MNHNS and CDR2 SASEGT. J was trimmed by 5 bases and V by 3 bases; bases with no gene match: 5. The DNA for the CDR3 is TGTGCCAGCAGTGAGGCTAGCGGGGGTGTAGATACGCAGTATTTT. Amino acids: CASSEASGGVDTQYF.

V gene TRBV6-5 combines with J gene TRBJ1-2, with 8 bases identical to TRBD1. Germline V gives CDR1 MNHEY, CDR2 SVGAGI. Trimming took 10 bases from V and 4 from J; bases not matched to a gene: 8. The CDR3 is made up of 13 amino acids. DNA for the CDR3: TGTGCCATCCGCCTGGACAGGGTCTATGGCTACACCTTC. Translation gives CAIRLDRVYGYTF.

J is TRBJ2-2 and V is TRBV5-1; TRBD2 agrees at 10 bases. V shed 0 bases, J shed 6 bases, and the junction held 2 bases outside the gene matches. The germline V gene has CDR1 SGHRS and CDR2 YFSETQ. The length of the CDR3 is 15 residues. CDR3 region: CASSLGGLAAGELFF. CDR3 coding DNA: TGCGCCAGCAGCTTGGGAGGACTAGCGGCCGGGGAGCTGTTTTTT.

The CDR3: CASRNGRGDGYTF. Written as DNA, the CDR3 is TGTGCCAGCAGGAACGGCAGGGGGGATGGCTACACCTTC. The J gene is TRBJ1-2, the V gene TRBV6-5; 7 bases map to TRBD1. V lost 6 bases to trimming and J lost 6 bases; unmatched junction nucleotides: 7. Germline CDR1 reads MNHEY; CDR2 reads SVGAGI. This CDR3 is 13 amino acids long.

This chain connects TRBV3-1 (or the pseudogene TRBV3-2) to TRBJ2-6, with D uncertain. V was shortened by 2 bases and J by 2 bases, with 10 bases between the two germline ends. Germline CDR1 LGHDT, CDR2 YNNKEL (reference sequence). The CDR3 extends over 16 amino acids. CDR3 protein: CASSQLKTAGANVLTF. CDR3 DNA sequence: TGTGCCAGCAGCCAACTGAAGACTGCTGGGGCCAACGTCCTGACTTTC.

V is TRBV7-3 and J is TRBJ2-3; D is unclear. CDR1 is SGHTA and CDR2 is FQGTGA in the germline V gene. CDR3 length: 14 residues. The ends were cut back, 3 bases at V and 4 bases at J, with 11 bases in the middle. The CDR3 region has the DNA TGTGCCAGCAGCTTCCAGGCGCGCCCAGATACGCAGTATTTT. Amino acid sequence: CASSFQARPDTQYF.

The chain is built from TRBV9 and TRBJ2-1, with 9 bases fitting TRBD1. Germline V lookup: CDR1 SGDLS, CDR2 YYNGEE. This CDR3 is 15 amino acids long. Unmatched junction bases numbered 5, after V lost 4 bases and J lost 3 bases. The CDR3 DNA reads as TGTGCCAGCAGCCCCGGGACAGGGATCTACAATGAGCAGTTCTTC. Translating gives CASSPGTGIYNEQFF.

The CDR3 coding sequence is TGTGCCAGTAGTGCCACGGGTAACTCTGGAAACACCATATATTTT. Its translation: CASSATGNSGNTIYF. The rearrangement joins TRBV19 to TRBJ1-3; D unclear. In germline, CDR1 is LNHDA, CDR2 SQIVND (reference sequence). The germline V and J ends were trimmed by 5 bases and 0 bases, with 11 bases remaining between them. The length of the CDR3 is 15 residues.

V gene TRBV19 combines with J gene TRBJ2-7; perhaps TRBD1 as D (6 bases). This CDR3 region has 14 residues. Trimming took 3 bases from V and 5 from J, leaving 14 bases between them. Germline CDR1 reads LNHDA; CDR2 reads SQIVND (reference sequence). The CDR3 loop reads CASSITWTVNEQYF. The CDR3 DNA follows: TGTGCCAGTAGTATCACGTGGACAGTGAACGAGCAGTACTTC.

J is TRBJ1-2 and V is TRBV24-1; D possibly corresponds to TRBD1 (6 bases). V was trimmed by 4 bases and J by 6 bases, leaving 8 bases between them. There are 12 residues in the CDR3. Germline CDR1 reads KGHDR; CDR2 reads SFDVKD. The CDR3 DNA follows: TGTGCCACCAGTGACAACAGGGATGGCTACACCTTC. Protein sequence: CATSDNRDGYTF.

The genes are TRBV19 and TRBJ2-7, with D perhaps TRBD1 (6 bases). The V end was cut by 7 bases, the J end by 4 bases, with 20 bases between. The CDR3 totals 15 residues. Germline CDR1 is LNHDA and CDR2 is SQIVND (reference sequence). The CDR3 DNA follows: TGTGCCAGTAATGATCCGGGACAAAACCTGTACGAGCAGTACTTC. It specifies CASNDPGQNLYEQYF.

A few counts support this clone. The gene calls are TRBV6-5 and TRBJ2-7; D perhaps matches TRBD1 (6 bases). This CDR3 comprises 13 residues. V lost 5 bases, J lost 5 bases, and 13 bases lay in between. Per germline, CDR1 MNHEY and CDR2 SVGAGI. CDR3 coding DNA: TGTGCCAGCAGTCCTACCACAGGGCACGAGCAGTACTTC. It codes for CASSPTTGHEQYF.

This chain connects TRBV2 to TRBJ2-5; 10 bases agree with TRBD2. V was pared by 5 bases and J by 5 bases, with 5 bases of the junction left unmatched. The CDR3 runs 14 residues. CDR1 is SNHLY, CDR2 FYNNEI, per germline. The CDR3, as DNA: TGTGCCAGCAGTAATCTAGCGGGGGCGGAGACCCAGTACTTC. The encoded protein is CASSNLAGAETQYF.

This clone was observed a handful of times. The chain couples TRBV24-1 to TRBJ2-1; 9 bases map to TRBD1. V was clipped by 3 bases and J by 15 bases; unmatched bases: 17. The CDR3 has 16 residues. The germline CDR1 and CDR2 sequences are KGHDR and SFDVKD. CDR3 coding DNA: TGTGCCACCAGTGATCCACTCTCCGGGACAGGGAGGGCATGGTTCTTC. Protein product: CATSDPLSGTGRAWFF.

This chain uses TRBV6-1 with TRBJ1-1, with D possibly matching TRBD1 (5 bases). CDR3 size: 15 residues. Trimming removed 1 base at V and 0 bases at J, with 9 bases between. Germline V gives CDR1 MNHNS, CDR2 SASEGT. The CDR3 sequence: CASSEVGVLNTEAFF. The CDR3 region has the DNA TGTGCCAGCAGTGAAGTAGGGGTCTTGAACACTGAAGCTTTCTTT.

There are a few counts of this clone. The genes are TRBV4-3 and TRBJ1-2; 7 nucleotides line up with TRBD1. Germline values: CDR1 LGHNA, CDR2 YSLEER. The CDR3 has 15 amino acids. With V trimmed by 0 bases and J by 7 bases, 8 bases remained unmatched. CDR3 DNA sequence: TGCGCCAGCAGCCAAGAAGGACAGGCTGGGGCTGGCTACACCTTC. It encodes CASSQEGQAGAGYTF.

About this clone itself: The junction differs from germline at one of its ends, possibly a read error. The CDR3, as DNA: TGTGCCAGCAGCTTGAATTCGTGGGGCCCCCACCGCTTC. Its translation: CASSLNSWGPHRF. The V and J genes are TRBV5-6 and TRBJ1-2; TRBD1 might be the D (5 bases). The CDR3 has 13 residues. CDR1 and CDR2 (germline): SGHDT, YYEEEE.

The chain employs TRBV11-2 and TRBJ2-1; 12 bases are a match to TRBD2. This CDR3 has 15 residues. CDR1 and CDR2 from the germline V gene are SGHAT and FQNNGV. The ends lost 3 bases at V and 7 bases at J; junction bases unmatched: 4. For the CDR3, the DNA is TGTGCCAGCAGCTTCATCCTAGCGGGGGGGAATGAGCAGTTCTTC. Its protein product is CASSFILAGGNEQFF.

The CDR3 bases are TGTGCCAGCAGCCACCCAGCGACGAACACCGGGGAGCTGTTTTTT. It specifies CASSHPATNTGELFF. This chain uses TRBV3-1 (or the pseudogene TRBV3-2) with TRBJ2-2, with unresolved D. Per germline, CDR1 LGHDT and CDR2 YNNKEL (reference sequence). The CDR3 contains 15 residues. V lost 3 bases to trimming and J lost 0 bases, with 8 bases between them.

On this clone: The identical CDR3 is also encoded by other nucleotide sequences in the sample. V is TRBV6-5 and J is TRBJ2-5; 14 bases are shared with TRBD2. V shed 5 bases, J shed 5 bases, and the junction held 4 bases outside the gene matches. Germline CDR1 MNHEY, CDR2 SVGAGI. This CDR3 contains 15 residues. The CDR3 sequence is CASSRLAGGSETQYF. The CDR3 region has the DNA TGTGCCAGCAGTAGACTAGCGGGGGGGAGCGAGACCCAGTACTTC.

The chain recombines TRBV3-1 (or the pseudogene TRBV3-2) with TRBJ2-7, with TRBD1 matching over 10 bases. Germline V gene sequence: CDR1 LGHDT, CDR2 YNNKEL (reference sequence). The junction had 4 bases not matched to a gene; V was cut back by 4 bases and J by 1 base. The CDR3 runs to 15 residues. The CDR3 spells CASSPGQGGSYEQYV. The CDR3 DNA is TGTGCCAGCAGCCCCGGACAGGGGGGGTCCTACGAGCAGTACGTC.